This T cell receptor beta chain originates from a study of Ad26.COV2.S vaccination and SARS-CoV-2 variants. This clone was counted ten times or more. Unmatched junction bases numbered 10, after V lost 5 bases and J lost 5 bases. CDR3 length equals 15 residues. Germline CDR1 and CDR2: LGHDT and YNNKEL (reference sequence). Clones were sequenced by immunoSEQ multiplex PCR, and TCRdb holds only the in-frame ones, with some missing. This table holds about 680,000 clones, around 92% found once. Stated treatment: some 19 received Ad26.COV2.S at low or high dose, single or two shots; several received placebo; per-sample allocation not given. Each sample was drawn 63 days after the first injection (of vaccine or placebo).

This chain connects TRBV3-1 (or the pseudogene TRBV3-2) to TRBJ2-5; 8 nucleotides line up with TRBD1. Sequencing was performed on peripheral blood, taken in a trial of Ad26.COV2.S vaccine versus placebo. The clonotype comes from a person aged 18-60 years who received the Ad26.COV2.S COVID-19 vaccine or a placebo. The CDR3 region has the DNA TGTGCCAGCAGCTTACCTCGGACAGGGTCGGAGACCCAGTACTTC. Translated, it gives CASSLPRTGSETQYF.